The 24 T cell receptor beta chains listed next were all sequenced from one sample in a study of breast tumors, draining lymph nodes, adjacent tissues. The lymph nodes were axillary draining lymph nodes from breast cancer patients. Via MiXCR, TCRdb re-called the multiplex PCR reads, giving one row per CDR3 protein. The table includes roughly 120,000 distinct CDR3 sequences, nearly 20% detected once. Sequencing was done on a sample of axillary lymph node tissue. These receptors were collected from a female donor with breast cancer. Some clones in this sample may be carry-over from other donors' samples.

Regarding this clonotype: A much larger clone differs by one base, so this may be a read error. The chain's CDR3 is CASSEARVEQFF. The CDR3 bases are TGTGCCAGCAGTGAAGCGAGGGTTGAGCAGTTCTTC. J is TRBJ2-1 and V is TRBV6-1; TRBD2 is a possible D gene (5 bases). V was clipped by 0 bases and J by 9 bases, with 6 bases between them. The CDR3 sequence is 12 residues long. Germline CDR1 and CDR2: MNHNS and SASEGT.

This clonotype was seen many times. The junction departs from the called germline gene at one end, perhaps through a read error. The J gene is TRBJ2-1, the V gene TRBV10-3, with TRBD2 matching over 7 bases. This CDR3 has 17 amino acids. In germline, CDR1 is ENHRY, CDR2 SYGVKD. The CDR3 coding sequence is TGTGCCATCAGTCTTAGCGGGCAAGACCACTCCGACAATGAGCAGTTCTTC. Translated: CAISLSGQDHSDNEQFF.

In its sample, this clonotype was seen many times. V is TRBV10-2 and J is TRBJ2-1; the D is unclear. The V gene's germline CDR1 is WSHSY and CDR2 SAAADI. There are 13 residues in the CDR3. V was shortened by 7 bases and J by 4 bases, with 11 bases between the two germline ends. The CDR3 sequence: CASMGGEYNEQFF. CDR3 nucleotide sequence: TGCGCCAGCATGGGTGGGGAATACAATGAGCAGTTCTTC.

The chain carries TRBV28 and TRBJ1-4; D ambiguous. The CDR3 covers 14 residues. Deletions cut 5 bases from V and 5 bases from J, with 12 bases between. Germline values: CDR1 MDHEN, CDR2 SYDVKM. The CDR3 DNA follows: TGTGCCAGCAGTGCAAGGTTGCTCAATGAAAAACTGTTTTTT. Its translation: CASSARLLNEKLFF.

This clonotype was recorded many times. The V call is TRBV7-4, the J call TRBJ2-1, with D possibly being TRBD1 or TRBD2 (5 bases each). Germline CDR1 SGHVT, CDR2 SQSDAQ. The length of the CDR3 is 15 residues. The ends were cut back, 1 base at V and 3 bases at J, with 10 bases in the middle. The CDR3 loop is CASSLGDGNYNEQFF. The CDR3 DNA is TGTGCCAGCAGCTTAGGGGACGGGAACTACAATGAGCAGTTCTTC.

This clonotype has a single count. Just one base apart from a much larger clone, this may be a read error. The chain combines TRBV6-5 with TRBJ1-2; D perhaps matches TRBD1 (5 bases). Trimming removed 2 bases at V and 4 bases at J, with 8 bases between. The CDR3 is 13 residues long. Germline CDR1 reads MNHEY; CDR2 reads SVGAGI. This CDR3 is CASSYGTSYGYTF. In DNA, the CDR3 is TGTGCCAGCAGTTACGGGACTAGCTATGGCTACACCTTC.

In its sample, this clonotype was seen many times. The CDR3 loop is CSVFEGTDTQYF. For the CDR3, the DNA is TGCAGCGTTTTCGAGGGTACAGATACGCAGTATTTT. This rearrangement joins TRBV29-1 to TRBJ2-3; TRBD2 is a possible D gene (5 bases). The CDR3 is 12 amino acids. V was pared by 5 bases and J by 3 bases, with 9 bases between. CDR1 and CDR2 (germline): SQVTM, ANQGSEA.

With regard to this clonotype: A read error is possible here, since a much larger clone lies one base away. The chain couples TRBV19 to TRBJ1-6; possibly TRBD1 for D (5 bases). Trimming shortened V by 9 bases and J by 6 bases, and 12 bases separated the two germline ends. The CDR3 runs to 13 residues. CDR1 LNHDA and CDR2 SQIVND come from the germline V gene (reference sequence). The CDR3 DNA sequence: TGTGCCAGCCGGGACGGGGGTAATTCACCCCTCCACTTT. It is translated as CASRDGGNSPLHF. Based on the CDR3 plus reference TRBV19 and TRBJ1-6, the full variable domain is DGGITQSPKYLFRKEGQNVTLSCEQNLNHDAMYWYRQDPGQGLRLIYYSQIVNDFQKGDIAEGYSVSREKKESFPLTVTSAQKNPTAFYLCASRDGGNSPLHFGNGTRLTVT.

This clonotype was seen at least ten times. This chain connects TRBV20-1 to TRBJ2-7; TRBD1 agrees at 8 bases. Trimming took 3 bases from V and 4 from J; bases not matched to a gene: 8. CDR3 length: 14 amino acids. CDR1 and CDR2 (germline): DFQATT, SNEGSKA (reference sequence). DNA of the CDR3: TGCAGTGCTAGGACCCGGGACAGGTCATACGAGCAGTACTTC. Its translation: CSARTRDRSYEQYF.

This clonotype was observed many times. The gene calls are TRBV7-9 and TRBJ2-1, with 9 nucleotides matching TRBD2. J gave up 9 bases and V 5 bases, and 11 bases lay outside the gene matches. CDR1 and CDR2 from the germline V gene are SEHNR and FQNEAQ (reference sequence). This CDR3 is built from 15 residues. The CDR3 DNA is TGTGCCAGCAGCCCCCTCGCTGCGGGAGGGGGTGAGCAGTTCTTC. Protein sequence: CASSPLAAGGGEQFF.

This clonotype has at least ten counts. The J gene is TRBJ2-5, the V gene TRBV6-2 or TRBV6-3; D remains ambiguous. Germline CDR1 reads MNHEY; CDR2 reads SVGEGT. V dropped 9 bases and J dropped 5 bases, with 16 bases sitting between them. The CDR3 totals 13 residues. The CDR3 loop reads CASTDRLVETQYF. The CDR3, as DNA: TGTGCCAGTACAGATCGACTCGTGGAGACCCAGTACTTC.

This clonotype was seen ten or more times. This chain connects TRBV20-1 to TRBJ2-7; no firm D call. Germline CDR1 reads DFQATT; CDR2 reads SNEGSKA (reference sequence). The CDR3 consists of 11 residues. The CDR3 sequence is CSVPDLTGQYF. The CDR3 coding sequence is TGCAGCGTACCCGACCTGACTGGGCAGTACTTC.

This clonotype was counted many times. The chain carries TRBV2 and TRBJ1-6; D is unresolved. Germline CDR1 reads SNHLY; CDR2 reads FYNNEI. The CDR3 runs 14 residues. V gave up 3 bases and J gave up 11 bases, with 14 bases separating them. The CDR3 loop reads CASSDGLGRTPLHF. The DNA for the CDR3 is TGTGCCAGCAGTGATGGGTTAGGGAGGACACCCCTCCACTTT.

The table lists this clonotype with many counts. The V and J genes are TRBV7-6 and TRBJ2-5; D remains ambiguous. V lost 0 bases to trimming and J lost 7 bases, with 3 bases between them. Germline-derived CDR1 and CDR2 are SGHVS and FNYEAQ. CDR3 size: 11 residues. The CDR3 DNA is TGTGCCAGCAGCTTAGCCCGGACCCAGTACTTC. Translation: CASSLARTQYF.

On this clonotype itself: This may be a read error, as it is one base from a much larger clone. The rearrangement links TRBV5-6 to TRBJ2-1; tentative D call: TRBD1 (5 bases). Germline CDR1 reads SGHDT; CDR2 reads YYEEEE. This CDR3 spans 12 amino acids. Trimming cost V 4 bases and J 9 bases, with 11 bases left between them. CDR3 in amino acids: CASSQTDSEQFF. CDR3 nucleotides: TGTGCCAGCAGCCAGACAGACAGTGAGCAGTTCTTC. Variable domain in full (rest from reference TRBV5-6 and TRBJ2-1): DAGVTQSPTHLIKTRGQQVTLRCSPKSGHDTVSWYQQALGQGPQFIFQYYEEEERQRGNFPDRFSGHQFPNYSSELNVNALLLGDSALYLCASSQTDSEQFFGPGTRLTVL.

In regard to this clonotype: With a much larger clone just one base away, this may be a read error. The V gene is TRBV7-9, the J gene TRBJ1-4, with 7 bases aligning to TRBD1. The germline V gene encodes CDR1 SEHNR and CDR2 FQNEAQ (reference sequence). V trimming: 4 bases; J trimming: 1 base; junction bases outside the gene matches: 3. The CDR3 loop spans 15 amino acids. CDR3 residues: CASSSQGVTNEKLFF. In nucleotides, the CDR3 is TGTGCCAGCAGCTCGCAGGGGGTAACTAATGAAAAACTGTTTTTT. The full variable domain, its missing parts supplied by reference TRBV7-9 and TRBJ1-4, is DTGVSQNPRHKITKRGQNVTFRCDPISEHNRLYWYRQTLGQGPEFLTYFQNEAQLEKSRLLSDRFSAERPKGSFSTLEIQRTEQGDSAMYLCASSSQGVTNEKLFFGSGTQLSVL.

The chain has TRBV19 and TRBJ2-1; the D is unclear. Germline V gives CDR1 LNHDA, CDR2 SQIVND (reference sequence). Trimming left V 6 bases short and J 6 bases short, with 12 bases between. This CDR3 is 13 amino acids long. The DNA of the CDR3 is TGTGCCAGTAGAATGGACGGATCCAATGAGCAGTTCTTC. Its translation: CASRMDGSNEQFF.

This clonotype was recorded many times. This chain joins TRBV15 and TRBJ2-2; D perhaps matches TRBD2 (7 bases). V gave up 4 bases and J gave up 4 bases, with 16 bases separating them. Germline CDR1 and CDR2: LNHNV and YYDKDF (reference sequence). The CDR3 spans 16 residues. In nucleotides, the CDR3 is TGTGCCACCAGCACCGCGGGGGCGCGATTCACCGGGGAGCTGTTTTTT. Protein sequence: CATSTAGARFTGELFF.

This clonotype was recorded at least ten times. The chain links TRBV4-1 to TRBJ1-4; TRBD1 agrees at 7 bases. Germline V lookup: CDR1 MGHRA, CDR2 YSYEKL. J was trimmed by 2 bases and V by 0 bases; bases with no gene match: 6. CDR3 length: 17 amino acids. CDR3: CASSQDRQGGTNEKLFF. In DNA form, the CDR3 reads TGCGCCAGCAGCCAAGATAGGCAGGGGGGTACTAATGAAAAACTGTTTTTT.

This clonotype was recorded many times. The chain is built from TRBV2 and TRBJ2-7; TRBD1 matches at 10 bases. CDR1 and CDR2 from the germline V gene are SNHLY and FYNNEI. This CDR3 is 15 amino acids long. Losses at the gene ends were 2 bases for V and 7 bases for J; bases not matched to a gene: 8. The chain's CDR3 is CASSELGQGVSEQYF. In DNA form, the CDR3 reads TGTGCCAGCAGTGAACTCGGACAGGGGGTCTCTGAGCAGTACTTC. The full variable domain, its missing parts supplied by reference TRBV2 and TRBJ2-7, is EPEVTQTPSHQVTQMGQEVILRCVPISNHLYFYWYRQILGQKVEFLVSFYNNEISEKSEIFDDQFSVERPDGSNFTLKIRSTKLEDSAMYFCASSELGQGVSEQYFGPGTRLTVT.

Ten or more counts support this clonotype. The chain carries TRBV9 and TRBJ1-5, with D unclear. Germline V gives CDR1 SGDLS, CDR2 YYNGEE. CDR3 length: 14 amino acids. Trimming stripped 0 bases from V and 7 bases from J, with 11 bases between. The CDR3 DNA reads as TGTGCCAGCAGCGTAGACCCATCTGACCAGCCCCAGCATTTT. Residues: CASSVDPSDQPQHF.

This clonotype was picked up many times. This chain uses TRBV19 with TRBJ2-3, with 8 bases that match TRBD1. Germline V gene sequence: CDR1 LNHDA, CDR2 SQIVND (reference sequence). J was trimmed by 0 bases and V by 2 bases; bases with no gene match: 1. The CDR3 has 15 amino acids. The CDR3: CASSIQGASTDTQYF. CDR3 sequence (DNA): TGTGCCAGTAGTATACAGGGGGCCAGCACAGATACGCAGTATTTT.

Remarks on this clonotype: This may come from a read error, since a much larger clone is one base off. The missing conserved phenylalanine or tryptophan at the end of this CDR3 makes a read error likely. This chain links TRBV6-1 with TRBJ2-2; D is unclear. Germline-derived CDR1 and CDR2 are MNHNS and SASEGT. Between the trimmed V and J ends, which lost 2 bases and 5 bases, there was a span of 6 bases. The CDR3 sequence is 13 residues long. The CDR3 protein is CASSEIATGELFV. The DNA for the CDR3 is TGTGCCAGCAGTGAAATCGCGACCGGGGAGCTGTTTGTT.

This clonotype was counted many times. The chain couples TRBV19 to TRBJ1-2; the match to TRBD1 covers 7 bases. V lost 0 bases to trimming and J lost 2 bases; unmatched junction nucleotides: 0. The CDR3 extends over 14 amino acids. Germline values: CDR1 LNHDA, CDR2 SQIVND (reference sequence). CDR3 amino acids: CASSIETGNYGYTF. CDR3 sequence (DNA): TGTGCCAGTAGTATAGAGACAGGGAACTATGGCTACACCTTC.